These 10 T cell receptor beta chains were sequenced from one sample in a study of T cell responses to AZD1222 COVID-19 vaccine. Sequencing was performed with immunoSEQ multiplex PCR; in TCRdb, only in-frame clones are kept and a portion is missing. The sample records more than 150,000 clones, approximately 90% being singletons. The starting material was peripheral blood, obtained on day 0 of AZD1222 vaccination. The receptor source for this set is an adult in good health.

This sequence joins TRBV3-1 (or the pseudogene TRBV3-2) and TRBJ2-3; D unresolved. Germline CDR1 and CDR2: LGHDT and YNNKEL (reference sequence). Trimming removed 1 base from V and 6 bases from J, with 11 bases in between. The CDR3 is 14 residues long. CDR3 region: CASSQVIFGDTQYF. The CDR3 DNA is TGTGCCAGCAGCCAAGTAATTTTTGGGGATACGCAGTATTTT.

The rearrangement uses TRBV9 and TRBJ2-1, with 7 nucleotides matching TRBD2. Losses at the gene ends were 4 bases for V and 9 bases for J; bases not matched to a gene: 13. The CDR3 contains 15 residues. Germline CDR1 is SGDLS and CDR2 is YYNGEE. This CDR3 reads CASSYRDYPPSEQFF. CDR3 DNA sequence: TGTGCCAGCAGCTACCGGGACTACCCACCCTCTGAGCAGTTCTTC.

The CDR3 DNA is TGTGCCAGCAGCCAAGATACCCGGGGAGGGTTGAACACTGAAGCTTTCTTT. Its translation is CASSQDTRGGLNTEAFF. V and J are TRBV4-2 and TRBJ1-1; no clear D. Germline V lookup: CDR1 LGHNA, CDR2 YNFKEQ. The V and J ends lost 0 bases and 0 bases respectively, with 14 bases between them. The CDR3 consists of 17 residues.

This clone has just a few counts. The rearrangement joins TRBV14 to TRBJ1-1, with D unclear. With 2 bases removed from V and 5 bases from J, the gap between germline ends came to 15 bases. The CDR3 extends over 15 amino acids. Germline CDR1 and CDR2: SGHDN and FVKESK. CDR3 region: CASSQLDTRRTEAFF. CDR3 coding DNA: TGTGCCAGCAGCCAACTAGACACGCGCCGGACTGAAGCTTTCTTT.

The chain uses TRBV4-1 and TRBJ1-4; the D is unclear. From germline, CDR1 is MGHRA and CDR2 YSYEKL. CDR3 length: 17 amino acids. Trimming cost V 3 bases and J 3 bases, with 17 bases left between them. The CDR3 loop reads CASSHEEGRLANEKLFF. Here the CDR3 DNA reads TGCGCCAGCAGCCATGAGGAAGGACGGCTCGCTAATGAAAAACTGTTTTTT.

The V gene is TRBV2, the J gene TRBJ2-5; maybe TRBD1 (6 bases). The V end lost 6 bases, the J end lost 4 bases, and 15 bases lay between the germline ends. The CDR3 runs to 14 residues. Germline V CDR1 and CDR2: SNHLY, FYNNEI. DNA for the CDR3: TGTGCCAGCAGGGGGGACAATAGATTAGAGACCCAGTACTTC. It translates to CASRGDNRLETQYF.

This clone was seen once. V and J are TRBV7-8 and TRBJ1-1, with TRBD1 identical over 7 bases. After removal of 3 bases from V and 4 bases from J, the junction contained 8 bases not matched to a gene. CDR3 length: 15 amino acids. Germline V CDR1 and CDR2: SGHVS, FQNEAQ. The CDR3 sequence: CASSLEGALGTEAFF. In DNA form, the CDR3 reads TGTGCCAGCAGCTTGGAGGGGGCCTTGGGCACTGAAGCTTTCTTT.

This clone has just one count. The chain joins TRBV9 to TRBJ1-4; D might be TRBD1 (5 bases). Germline CDR1 reads SGDLS; CDR2 reads YYNGEE. The CDR3 is 15 amino acids. V shed 3 bases and J shed 5 bases, with 14 bases lying between them. In DNA, the CDR3 is TGTGCCAGCAGCGCTAGAGGGGATTGGAATGAAAAACTGTTTTTT. Translation gives CASSARGDWNEKLFF.

This chain connects TRBV28 to TRBJ1-5; 7 bases map to TRBD1. The CDR3 is made up of 15 amino acids. Germline loops: CDR1 MDHEN, CDR2 SYDVKM. Losses at the gene ends were 5 bases for V and 4 bases for J; bases not matched to a gene: 8. This chain's CDR3 is CASSPGFRGNQPQHF. CDR3 nucleotides: TGTGCCAGCAGTCCCGGGTTCAGGGGGAATCAGCCCCAGCATTTT.

The J gene is TRBJ2-3, the V gene TRBV12-5; D is tentatively TRBD1 or TRBD2 (5 bases each). CDR1 and CDR2 from the germline V gene are LGHNT and FRNRAP. Trimming left V 0 bases short and J 4 bases short, with 14 bases between. The CDR3 totals 16 residues. The CDR3 protein is CASGLVRTLGADTQYF. The CDR3 coding sequence is TGTGCTAGTGGTTTGGTAAGGACGCTGGGGGCAGATACGCAGTATTTT.